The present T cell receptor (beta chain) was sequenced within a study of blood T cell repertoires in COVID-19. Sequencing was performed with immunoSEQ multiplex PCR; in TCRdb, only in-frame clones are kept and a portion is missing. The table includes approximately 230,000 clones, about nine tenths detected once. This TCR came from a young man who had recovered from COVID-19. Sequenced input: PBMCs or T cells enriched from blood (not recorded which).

In DNA form, the CDR3 reads TGTGCCAGCAGAGCGGGGGGGCCGAGTGAGCAGTTCTTC. Amino acids: CASRAGGPSEQFF. V usage is TRBV2 and J usage is TRBJ2-1, with 10 nucleotides matching TRBD2. Germline V gene lookup returns CDR1 SNHLY and CDR2 FYNNEI. The CDR3 covers 13 residues. The junction had 5 bases not matched to a gene; V was cut back by 6 bases and J by 9 bases.